The 5 T cell receptor beta chains presented below share a single source sample, sequenced in a study of blood T cell repertoires in COVID-19. The assay was immunoSEQ multiplex PCR, and TCRdb's table has in-frame clones only and misses some. The table records approximately 140,000 clones, approximately 86% of them present only once. Sequencing was carried out using peripheral blood. Source of these receptors: a man aged 65-85 years with acute or convalescent COVID-19.

This chain joins TRBV19 and TRBJ1-1, with 8 bases matching TRBD1. J was trimmed by 4 bases and V by 3 bases; bases with no gene match: 1. The germline V gene encodes CDR1 LNHDA and CDR2 SQIVND (reference sequence). CDR3 size: 13 residues. Here the CDR3 DNA reads TGTGCCAGTAGTATTCAGGGGGCCACTGAAGCTTTCTTT. Its protein is CASSIQGATEAFF.

CDR3 bases: TGTGCCAGCAGCTTCAGGGGGCAGAACACTGAAGCTTTCTTT. This sequence encodes CASSFRGQNTEAFF. This chain connects TRBV7-2 to TRBJ1-1; 8 bases are shared with TRBD1. The CDR3 length is 14 residues. CDR1 is SGHTA and CDR2 is FQGNSA in the germline V gene. J lost 1 base, V lost 3 bases, and 1 base had no gene match.

V is TRBV27 and J is TRBJ1-5, with D possibly matching TRBD1 (5 bases). CDR3 length equals 14 residues. The germline gives CDR1 MNHEY, CDR2 SMNVEV (reference sequence). V was clipped by 0 bases and J by 2 bases, with 5 bases between them. Here the CDR3 DNA reads TGTGCCAGCAGTTTATCAGGGGGCAATCAGCCCCAGCATTTT. This codes for CASSLSGGNQPQHF.

The chain couples TRBV27 to TRBJ2-5; D call uncertain. Trimming took off 3 bases at V and 0 bases at J, with 5 bases between the two ends. Germline CDR1 and CDR2: MNHEY and SMNVEV (reference sequence). The CDR3 length is 13 residues. The CDR3 DNA reads TGTGCCAGCAGTTTTAGCTACCAAGAGACCCAGTACTTC. It is translated as CASSFSYQETQYF.

This clone has only a few counts. V and J are TRBV5-4 and TRBJ1-1; no clear D gene. With 4 bases removed from V and 3 bases from J, the gap between germline ends came to 10 bases. Germline CDR1 SGHNT, CDR2 YYREEE (reference sequence). The CDR3 is 13 residues long. CDR3 region: CASSTTVDTEAFF. Written as DNA, the CDR3 is TGTGCCAGCAGCACCACAGTCGACACTGAAGCTTTCTTT.